This T cell receptor beta chain is drawn from a study of preoperative IRX-2 immunotherapy in early breast cancer (dated by TCRdb to 2018 to 2020). Libraries were prepared through the immunoSEQ multiplex PCR assay. The table was pulled from immuneACCESS by TCRdb, which kept in-frame rearrangements only. Such tables lose some clones; where checked, under half of the loss comes from unresolved V genes, and the rest has no known cause. Counted in this sample were more than 35,000 clones; 60% to 80% of them appeared once. The ten largest clones represent about 1% of the sample. To note about this clone: This clone's antigen is unknown. Base qualities are not at hand, and no much larger clone is one base apart.

Its CDR3 holds 15 amino acids, cysteine through phenylalanine. Of the read, only the CDR3 DNA is kept; its 45 bases are in frame from base 1. The CDR1 and CDR2 encoded by the germline V gene are MDHEN and SYDVKM. Trimming costs V 2 bases and J 0 bases, and their ends lie 9 bases apart. Per the publication, the treatment or condition label means: preoperative locoregional IRX-2 cytokine immunotherapy. The samples were obtained from a phase Ib study that tested preoperative, locoregional IRX-2 cytokine immunotherapy designed to prime immune responses. The donors were early-stage breast cancer patients who were given IRX-2 prior to surgery.

This clonotype originated in a human donor with breast cancer. The rearranged chain carries TRBV28 and TRBJ2-3, with TRBD2 perhaps the D gene, on 6 matching bases. The material was tumor tissue, obtained after IRX-2 immunotherapy. The CDR3 loop reads CASSLGGSSTDTQYF. Here is the DNA: TGTGCCAGCAGTTTAGGGGGGAGCAGCACAGATACGCAGTATTTT.